One T cell receptor (beta chain) is described in this entry. These data are taken from a study of cytomegalovirus exposure and HLA in healthy donors. Profiling relied on immunoSEQ multiplex PCR, and the TCRdb table lists in-frame clones only, not all of them. The sample lists 150,000 to 250,000 clones, approximately 82% seen once, with around 15% in the top ten. V dropped 4 bases and J dropped 7; count of bases not matched to a gene: 5. In germline, CDR1 is SGHTA, CDR2 FQGNSA. The CDR3 loop spans 14 amino acids. Sequenced material: PBMCs. The V call is TRBV7-2, the J call TRBJ2-1; 9 positions agree with TRBD1. This receptor was obtained from a woman in her 30s in good health and CMV-seropositive. In DNA, the CDR3 is TGTGCCAGCAGCTCGAGGACAGGGGAAAATGAGCAGTTCTTC. Translated, it gives CASSSRTGENEQFF.